This T cell receptor (beta chain) emerged from a study of cytomegalovirus exposure and HLA in healthy donors. The length of the CDR3 is 16 residues. Trimming cost V 5 bases and J 8 bases; bases outside gene matches: 9. Germline CDR1 and CDR2: SEHNR and FQNEAQ (reference sequence). When sampled, the donors appeared nominally healthy, though they likely had unrecorded immune exposures. As for this clone: Its antigen is still unknown.

The PCR employed 60 Vbeta primers together with 13 Jbeta primers. Sequencing used immunoSEQ multiplex PCR; TCRdb keeps in-frame clones, though not all of them. The repertoire holds some 78,000 clones, with about four fifths as singletons. General study results and limits: For most TCR beta V segments, an earlier analysis put the productive rate at about 87% or about 30% of the time. In a later analysis, several top co-occurrence clusters appeared linked to parvovirus B19, influenza, CMV and Epstein-Barr virus. The records held CMV serostatus as the only immune exposure information.

The rearrangement links TRBV7-9 to TRBJ2-2, with 12 bases lining up with TRBD1. This clonotype originated in a man in his fifties or sixties in good health and CMV-seropositive. The sample consisted of PBMCs. The CDR3 loop is CASSPGTGGTSGELFF. CDR3 DNA sequence: TGTGCCAGCAGCCCTGGGACAGGGGGCACTTCTGGGGAGCTGTTTTTT. Together with reference TRBV7-9 and TRBJ2-2, the CDR3 gives the full variable domain: DTGVSQNPRHKITKRGQNVTFRCDPISEHNRLYWYRQTLGQGPEFLTYFQNEAQLEKSRLLSDRFSAERPKGSFSTLEIQRTEQGDSAMYLCASSPGTGGTSGELFFGEGSRLTVL.